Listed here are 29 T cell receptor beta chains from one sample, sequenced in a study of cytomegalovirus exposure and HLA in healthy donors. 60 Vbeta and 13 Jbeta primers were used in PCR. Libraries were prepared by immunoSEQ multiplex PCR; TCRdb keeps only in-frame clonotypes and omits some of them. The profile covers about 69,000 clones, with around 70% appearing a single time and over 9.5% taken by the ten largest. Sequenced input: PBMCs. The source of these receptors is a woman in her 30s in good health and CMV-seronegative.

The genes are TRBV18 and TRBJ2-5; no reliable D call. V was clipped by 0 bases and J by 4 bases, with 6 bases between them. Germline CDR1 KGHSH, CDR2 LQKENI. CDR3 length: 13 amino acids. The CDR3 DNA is TGTGCCAGCTCACCACCGAACGGAGAGACCCAGTACTTC. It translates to CASSPPNGETQYF.

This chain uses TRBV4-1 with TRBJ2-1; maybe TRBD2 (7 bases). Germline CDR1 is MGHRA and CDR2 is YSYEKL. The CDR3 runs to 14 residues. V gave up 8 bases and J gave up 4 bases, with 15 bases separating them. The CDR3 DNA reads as TGCGCCAGCGCCGAGGGGAGGGGGTACAATGAGCAGTTCTTC. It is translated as CASAEGRGYNEQFF.

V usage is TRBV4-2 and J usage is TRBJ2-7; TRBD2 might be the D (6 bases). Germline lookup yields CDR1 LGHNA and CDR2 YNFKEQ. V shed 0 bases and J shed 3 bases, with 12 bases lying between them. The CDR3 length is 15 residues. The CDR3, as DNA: TGTGCCAGCAGCCAAGAGGGTGTCGGGGGCTACGAGCAGTACTTC. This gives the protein CASSQEGVGGYEQYF.

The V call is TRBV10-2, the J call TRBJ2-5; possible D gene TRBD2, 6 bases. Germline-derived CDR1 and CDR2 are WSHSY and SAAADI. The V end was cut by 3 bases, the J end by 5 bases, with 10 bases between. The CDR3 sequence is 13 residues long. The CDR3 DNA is TGCGCCAGCAGTGAAACTAGCTCTGAGACCCAGTACTTC. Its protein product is CASSETSSETQYF.

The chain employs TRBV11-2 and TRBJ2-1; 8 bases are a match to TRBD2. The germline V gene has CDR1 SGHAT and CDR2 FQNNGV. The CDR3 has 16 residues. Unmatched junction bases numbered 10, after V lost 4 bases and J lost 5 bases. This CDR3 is CASSSVAGIQNNEQFF. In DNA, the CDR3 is TGTGCCAGCAGCTCGGTAGCGGGGATCCAAAACAATGAGCAGTTCTTC.

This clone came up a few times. In nucleotides, the CDR3 is TGTGCCAGCAGCTTAGCGCAGTATGGCTACACCTTC. Translation: CASSLAQYGYTF. The chain has TRBV7-9 and TRBJ1-2; D is uncertain. Germline V gene sequence: CDR1 SEHNR, CDR2 FQNEAQ (reference sequence). With 0 bases removed from V and 5 bases from J, the gap between germline ends came to 4 bases. The CDR3 has 12 residues.

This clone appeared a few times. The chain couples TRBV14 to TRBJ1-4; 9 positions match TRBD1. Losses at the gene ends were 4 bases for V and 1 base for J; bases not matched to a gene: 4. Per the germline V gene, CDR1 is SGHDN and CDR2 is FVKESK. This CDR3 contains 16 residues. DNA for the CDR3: TGTGCCAGCAGCCTCACAGGGGGCGGAACTAATGAAAAACTGTTTTTT. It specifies CASSLTGGGTNEKLFF.

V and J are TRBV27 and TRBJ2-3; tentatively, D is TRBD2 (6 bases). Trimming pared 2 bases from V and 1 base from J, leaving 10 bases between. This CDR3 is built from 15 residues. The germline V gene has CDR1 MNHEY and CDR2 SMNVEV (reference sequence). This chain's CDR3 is CASSLAAGRTDTQYF. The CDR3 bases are TGTGCCAGCAGTTTAGCGGCGGGGCGCACAGATACGCAGTATTTT.

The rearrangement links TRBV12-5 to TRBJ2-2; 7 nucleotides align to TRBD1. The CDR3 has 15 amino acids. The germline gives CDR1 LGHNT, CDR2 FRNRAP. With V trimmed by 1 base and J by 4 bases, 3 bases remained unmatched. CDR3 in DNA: TGTGCTAGTGGTTTGGGGACAGGAAGCACCGGGGAGCTGTTTTTT. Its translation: CASGLGTGSTGELFF. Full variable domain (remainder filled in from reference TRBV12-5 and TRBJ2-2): DARVTQTPRHKVTEMGQEVTMRCQPILGHNTVFWYRQTMMQGLELLAYFRNRAPLDDSGMPKDRFSAEMPDATLATLKIQPSEPRDSAVYFCASGLGTGSTGELFFGEGSRLTVL.

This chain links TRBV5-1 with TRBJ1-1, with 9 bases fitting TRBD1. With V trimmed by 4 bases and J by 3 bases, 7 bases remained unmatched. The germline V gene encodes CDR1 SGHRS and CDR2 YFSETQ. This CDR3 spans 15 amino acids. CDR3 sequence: CASSRRQGEDTEAFF. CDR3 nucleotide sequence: TGCGCCAGCAGCAGAAGACAGGGGGAGGACACTGAAGCTTTCTTT.

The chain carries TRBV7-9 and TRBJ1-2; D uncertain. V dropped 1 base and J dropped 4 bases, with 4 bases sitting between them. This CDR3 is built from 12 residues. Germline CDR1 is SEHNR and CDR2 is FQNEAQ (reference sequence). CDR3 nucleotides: TGTGCCAGCAGCTTAGATATCTATGGCTACACCTTC. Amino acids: CASSLDIYGYTF.

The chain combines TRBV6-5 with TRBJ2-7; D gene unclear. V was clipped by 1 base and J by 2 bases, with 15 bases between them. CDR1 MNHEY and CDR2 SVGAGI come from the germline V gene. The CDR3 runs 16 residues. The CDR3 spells CASSYFPRSVPYEQYF. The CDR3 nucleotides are TGTGCCAGCAGTTACTTTCCCCGGTCCGTACCCTACGAGCAGTACTTC.

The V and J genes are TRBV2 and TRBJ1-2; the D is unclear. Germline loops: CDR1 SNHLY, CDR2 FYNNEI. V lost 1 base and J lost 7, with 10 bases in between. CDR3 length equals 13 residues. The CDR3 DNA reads TGTGCCAGCAGTGAAGAGTCTGCGGGTGGCTACACCTTC. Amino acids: CASSEESAGGYTF.

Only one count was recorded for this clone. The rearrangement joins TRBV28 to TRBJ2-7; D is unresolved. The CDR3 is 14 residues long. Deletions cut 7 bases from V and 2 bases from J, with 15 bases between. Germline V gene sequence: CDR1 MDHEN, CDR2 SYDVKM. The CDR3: CASMNSNYPYEQYF. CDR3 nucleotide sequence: TGTGCCAGCATGAACAGTAATTACCCCTACGAGCAGTACTTC. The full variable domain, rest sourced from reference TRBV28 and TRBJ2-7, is DVKVTQSSRYLVKRTGEKVFLECVQDMDHENMFWYRQDPGLGLRLIYFSYDVKMKEKGDIPEGYSVSREKKERFSLILESASTNQTSMYLCASMNSNYPYEQYFGPGTRLTVT.

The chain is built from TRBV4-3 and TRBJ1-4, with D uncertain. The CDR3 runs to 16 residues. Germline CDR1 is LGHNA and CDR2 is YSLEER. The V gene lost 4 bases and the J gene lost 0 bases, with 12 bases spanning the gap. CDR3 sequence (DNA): TGCGCCAGCAGCCGAACGCCCGGGACAACTAATGAAAAACTGTTTTTT. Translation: CASSRTPGTTNEKLFF.

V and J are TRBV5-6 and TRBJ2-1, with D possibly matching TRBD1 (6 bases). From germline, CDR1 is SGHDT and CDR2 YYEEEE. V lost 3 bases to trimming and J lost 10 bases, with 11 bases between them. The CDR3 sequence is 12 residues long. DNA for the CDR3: TGTGCCAGCAGCTACACAGGGTACGAGCAGTTCTTC. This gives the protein CASSYTGYEQFF.

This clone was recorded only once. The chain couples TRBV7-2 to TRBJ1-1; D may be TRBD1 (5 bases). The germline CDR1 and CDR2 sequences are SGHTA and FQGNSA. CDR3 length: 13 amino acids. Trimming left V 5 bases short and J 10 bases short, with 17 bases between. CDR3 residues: CASSGGRGYAAFF. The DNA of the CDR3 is TGTGCCAGCAGCGGGGGGAGGGGATATGCAGCTTTCTTT. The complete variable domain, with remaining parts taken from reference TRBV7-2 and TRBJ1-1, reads GAGVSQSPSNKVTEKGKDVELRCDPISGHTALYWYRQSLGQGLEFLIYFQGNSAPDKSGLPSDRFSAERTGGSVSTLTIQRTQQEDSAVYLCASSGGRGYAAFFGQGTRLTVV.

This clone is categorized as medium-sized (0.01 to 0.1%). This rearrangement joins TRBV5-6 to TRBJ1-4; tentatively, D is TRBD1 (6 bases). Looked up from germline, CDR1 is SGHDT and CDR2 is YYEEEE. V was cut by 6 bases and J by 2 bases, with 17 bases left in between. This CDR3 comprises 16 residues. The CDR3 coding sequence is TGTGCCAGCAATCCGGGAGGAGGGGGGACTAATGAAAAACTGTTTTTT. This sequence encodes CASNPGGGGTNEKLFF.

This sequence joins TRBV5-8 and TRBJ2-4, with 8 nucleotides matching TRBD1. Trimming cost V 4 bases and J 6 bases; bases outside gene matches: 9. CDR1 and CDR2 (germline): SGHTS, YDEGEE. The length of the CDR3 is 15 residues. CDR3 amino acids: CASSIDRGRGNIQYF. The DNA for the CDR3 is TGTGCCAGCAGCATTGACAGGGGCAGAGGAAACATTCAGTACTTC. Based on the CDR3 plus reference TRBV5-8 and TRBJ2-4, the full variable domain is EAGVTQSPTHLIKTRGQQATLRCSPISGHTSVYWYQQALGLGLQFLLWYDEGEERNRGNFPPRFSGRQFPNYSSELNVNALELEDSALYLCASSIDRGRGNIQYFGAGTRLSVL.

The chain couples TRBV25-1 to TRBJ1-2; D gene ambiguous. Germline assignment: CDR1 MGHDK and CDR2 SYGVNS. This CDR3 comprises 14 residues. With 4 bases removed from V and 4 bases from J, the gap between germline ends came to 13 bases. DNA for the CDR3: TGTGCCAGCAGTGGCGGCCTCACCTTCTATGGCTACACCTTC. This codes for CASSGGLTFYGYTF.

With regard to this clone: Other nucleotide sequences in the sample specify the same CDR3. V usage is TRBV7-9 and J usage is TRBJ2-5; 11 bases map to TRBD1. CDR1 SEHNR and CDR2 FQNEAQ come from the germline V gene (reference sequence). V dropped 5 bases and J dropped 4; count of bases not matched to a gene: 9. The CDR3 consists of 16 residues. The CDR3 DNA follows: TGTGCCAGCAGCCTCAGGGGACAGGGGGAAGGAGAGACCCAGTACTTC. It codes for CASSLRGQGEGETQYF.

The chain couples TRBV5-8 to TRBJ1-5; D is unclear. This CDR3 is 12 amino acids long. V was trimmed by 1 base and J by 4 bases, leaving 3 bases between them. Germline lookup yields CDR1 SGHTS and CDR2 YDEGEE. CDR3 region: CASSLLNQPQHF. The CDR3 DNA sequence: TGTGCCAGCAGCTTGCTAAATCAGCCCCAGCATTTT.

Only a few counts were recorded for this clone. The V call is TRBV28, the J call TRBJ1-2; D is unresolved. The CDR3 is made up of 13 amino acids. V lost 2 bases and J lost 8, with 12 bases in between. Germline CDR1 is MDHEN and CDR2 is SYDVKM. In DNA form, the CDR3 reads TGTGCCAGCAGTTTAGAGGCCTCTAGAGGCTACACCTTC. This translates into CASSLEASRGYTF.

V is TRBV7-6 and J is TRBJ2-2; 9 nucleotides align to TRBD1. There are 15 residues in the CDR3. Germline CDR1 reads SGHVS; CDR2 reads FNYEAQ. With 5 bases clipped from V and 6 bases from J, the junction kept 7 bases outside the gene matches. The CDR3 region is CASSAGTGPAGELFF. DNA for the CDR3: TGTGCCAGCAGCGCCGGGACAGGGCCGGCCGGGGAGCTGTTTTTT. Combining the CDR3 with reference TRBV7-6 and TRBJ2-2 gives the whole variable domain GAGVSQSPRYKVTKRGQDVALRCDPISGHVSLYWYRQALGQGPEFLTYFNYEAQQDKSGLPNDRFSAERPEGSISTLTIQRTEQRDSAMYRCASSAGTGPAGELFFGEGSRLTVL.

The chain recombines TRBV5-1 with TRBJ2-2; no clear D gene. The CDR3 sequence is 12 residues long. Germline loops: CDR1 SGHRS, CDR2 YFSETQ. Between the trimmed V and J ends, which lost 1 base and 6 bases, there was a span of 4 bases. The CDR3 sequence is CASSLLAGELFF. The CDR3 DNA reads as TGCGCCAGCAGCTTGCTCGCCGGGGAGCTGTTTTTT.

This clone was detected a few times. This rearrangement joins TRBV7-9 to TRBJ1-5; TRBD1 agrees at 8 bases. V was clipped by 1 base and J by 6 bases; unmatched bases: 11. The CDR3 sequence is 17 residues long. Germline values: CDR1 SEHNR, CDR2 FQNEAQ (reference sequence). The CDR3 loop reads CASSLDPVAGGGQPQHF. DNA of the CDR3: TGTGCCAGCAGCTTAGATCCGGTCGCAGGGGGCGGTCAGCCCCAGCATTTT. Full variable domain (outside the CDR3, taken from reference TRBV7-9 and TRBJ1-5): DTGVSQNPRHKITKRGQNVTFRCDPISEHNRLYWYRQTLGQGPEFLTYFQNEAQLEKSRLLSDRFSAERPKGSFSTLEIQRTEQGDSAMYLCASSLDPVAGGGQPQHFGDGTRLSIL.

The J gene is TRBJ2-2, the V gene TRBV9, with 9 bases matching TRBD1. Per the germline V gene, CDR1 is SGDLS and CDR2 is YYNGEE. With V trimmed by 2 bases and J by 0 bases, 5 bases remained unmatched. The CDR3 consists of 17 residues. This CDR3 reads CASSVLGTGTNTGELFF. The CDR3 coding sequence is TGTGCCAGCAGCGTCCTCGGGACAGGGACGAACACCGGGGAGCTGTTTTTT.

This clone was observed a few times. This CDR3 reads CASSAPDRVGNTIYF. The CDR3 nucleotides are TGTGCCAGCAGTGCCCCGGACAGGGTTGGAAACACCATATATTTT. This chain joins TRBV6-1 and TRBJ1-3; 8 nucleotides align to TRBD1. This CDR3 is built from 15 residues. The V and J ends lost 4 bases and 3 bases, in that order; junction bases with no gene match: 5. Germline V gives CDR1 MNHNS, CDR2 SASEGT.

CDR3 nucleotides: TGCGCCAGCAGCATGGGACTAGCGGGGGGTTTGGAGACCCAGTACTTC. This sequence encodes CASSMGLAGGLETQYF. This chain uses TRBV5-1 with TRBJ2-5, with 15 bases lining up with TRBD2. Losses at the gene ends were 4 bases for V and 5 bases for J; bases not matched to a gene: 6. The CDR3 spans 16 residues. Germline V gives CDR1 SGHRS, CDR2 YFSETQ. Based on the CDR3 plus reference TRBV5-1 and TRBJ2-5, the full variable domain is KAGVTQTPRYLIKTRGQQVTLSCSPISGHRSVSWYQQTPGQGLQFLFEYFSETQRNKGNFPGRFSGRQFSNSRSEMNVSTLELGDSALYLCASSMGLAGGLETQYFGPGTRLLVL.